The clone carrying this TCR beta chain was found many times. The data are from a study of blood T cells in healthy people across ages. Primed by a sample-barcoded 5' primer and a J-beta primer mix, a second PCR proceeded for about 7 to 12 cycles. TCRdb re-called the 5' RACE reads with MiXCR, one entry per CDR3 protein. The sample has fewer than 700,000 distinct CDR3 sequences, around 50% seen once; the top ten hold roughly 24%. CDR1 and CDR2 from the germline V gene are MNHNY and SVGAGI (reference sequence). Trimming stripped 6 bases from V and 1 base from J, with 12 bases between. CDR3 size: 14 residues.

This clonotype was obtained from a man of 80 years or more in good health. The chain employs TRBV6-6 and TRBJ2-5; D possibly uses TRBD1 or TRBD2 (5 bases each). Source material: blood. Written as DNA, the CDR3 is TGTGCCAGCAGCCCTCGAGGGACCCAAGAGACCCAGTACTTC. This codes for CASSPRGTQETQYF.